These T cell receptor beta chains were read from a single sample in a study of shared clonotypes between healthy human individuals. Profiled with immunoSEQ multiplex PCR; TCRdb holds only in-frame clones, not every one. The table lists 2 million to 2.5 million clones, 92% of them singletons. Sequencing was performed on naive CD4+ T cells from PBMCs. These receptors all come from a man younger than 35 in good health. Some clones in this sample may be carry-over from other donors' samples. The CDR3 runs from the conserved cysteine through the conserved F or W. D genes are given only for firm matches. Clone size appears in some rows only: once, few, many, or a class for an expanded clone.

CDR3	DNA	D	J	size	V
CASTGGRNSPLHF	TGTGCCAGCACCGGGGGGCGAAATTCACCCCTCCACTTT	.	TRBJ1-6	.	TRBV6-1
CASSQLTGTGSYNEQFF	TGCGCCAGCAGCCAATTAACCGGGACAGGCTCCTACAATGAGCAGTTCTTC	TRBD1	TRBJ2-1	.	TRBV4-1
CASRSEGTGGAGELFF	TGTGCCAGCAGATCGGAGGGGACAGGGGGGGCCGGGGAGCTGTTTTTT	TRBD1	TRBJ2-2	.	TRBV25-1
CASSSAPSKGYGYTF	TGCGCCAGCAGCTCCGCCCCCTCCAAGGGCTATGGCTACACCTTC	.	TRBJ1-2	.	TRBV5-1
CASSLPGTGAYEQYF	TGTGCCAGCAGCCTTCCTGGGACGGGTGCTTACGAGCAGTACTTC	.	TRBJ2-7	.	TRBV14
CASSLYRGSGANVLTF	TGTGCCAGCAGCTTATACCGGGGCTCTGGGGCCAACGTCCTGACTTTC	.	TRBJ2-6	.	TRBV28
CASSPPEGLAKNIQYF	TGTGCCAGCTCACCACCCGAGGGTCTAGCCAAAAACATTCAGTACTTC	.	TRBJ2-4	once	TRBV18
CASSQDTGGMQPQHF	TGCGCCAGCAGCCAAGATACAGGGGGCATGCAGCCCCAGCATTTT	TRBD1	TRBJ1-5	.	TRBV4-3
CASSLWGTVSTDTQYF	TGCGCCAGCAGCTTGTGGGGGACTGTTAGCACAGATACGCAGTATTTT	.	TRBJ2-3	.	TRBV5-1
CASSAAPPSGANVLTF	TGTGCCAGCAGTGCGGCTCCCCCCTCTGGGGCCAACGTCCTGACTTTC	.	TRBJ2-6	.	TRBV6-1
CASSQGGAQGRHGYTF	TGCGCCAGCAGCCAGGGAGGGGCGCAGGGGCGACATGGCTACACCTTC	.	TRBJ1-2	.	TRBV4-1
CASSLGPGQGYNEQFF	TGTGCCAGCAGTTTAGGACCGGGACAGGGGTACAATGAGCAGTTCTTC	TRBD1	TRBJ2-1	.	TRBV28
CASSLGVGQVGDEQYF	TGTGCCAGCAGCTTAGGGGTAGGGCAGGTCGGGGACGAGCAGTACTTC	.	TRBJ2-7	.	TRBV7-9
CASSLDRATSEQYF	TGTGCCAGCAGCTTGGACAGGGCGACGAGCGAGCAGTACTTC	TRBD1	TRBJ2-7	once	TRBV7-3
CASSLAGSVGTQYF	TGCGCCAGCAGCTTGGCGGGCTCCGTTGGGACCCAGTACTTC	.	TRBJ2-5	.	TRBV5-1
CACPTARGNTGELFF	TGTGCCTGCCCGACCGCCAGGGGTAACACCGGGGAGCTGTTTTTT	.	TRBJ2-2	.	TRBV30
CASSLGQLNQPQHF	TGTGCCAGCAGCCTGGGACAGCTCAATCAGCCCCAGCATTTT	TRBD1	TRBJ1-5	.	TRBV9
CASSLDTGELFF	TGTGCCAGCTCACTTGACACCGGGGAGCTGTTTTTT	.	TRBJ2-2	.	TRBV18
CASSPLQGIGQPQHF	TGTGCCAGCTCACCGCTACAGGGTATCGGTCAGCCCCAGCATTTT	.	TRBJ1-5	.	TRBV18
CASLGTGGEHTEAFF	TGTGCCAGCCTTGGGACAGGAGGGGAGCACACTGAAGCTTTCTTT	TRBD1	TRBJ1-1	.	TRBV28
CASRFGASNTEAFF	TGTGCCAGCAGATTCGGGGCTTCGAACACTGAAGCTTTCTTT	.	TRBJ1-1	.	TRBV7-2
CASLPVGRSDTGELFF	TGCGCCAGCCTCCCCGTAGGGAGGTCGGACACCGGGGAGCTGTTTTTT	.	TRBJ2-2	.	TRBV5-1
CASSPRASGRGEQYF	TGTGCCAGCAGCCCGCGGGCTAGCGGACGGGGCGAGCAGTACTTC	TRBD2	TRBJ2-7	.	TRBV9
CASSLNSDTEAFF	TGTGCCAGCAGCTTAAACTCTGACACTGAAGCTTTCTTT	.	TRBJ1-1	.	TRBV13
CASSLGLSGANVLTF	TGCGCCAGCAGCTTAGGCCTCTCTGGGGCCAACGTCCTGACTTTC	.	TRBJ2-6	.	TRBV5-1
CASSLSRMNTEAFF	TGTGCCAGCAGCCTATCAAGAATGAACACTGAAGCTTTCTTT	.	TRBJ1-1	.	TRBV7-3
CASSLAHWGTSYNEQFF	TGTGCCAGCAGCTTAGCGCATTGGGGGACCTCCTACAATGAGCAGTTCTTC	.	TRBJ2-1	.	TRBV7-2
CSVEDPAGRETQYF	TGCAGCGTTGAAGATCCGGCAGGGAGAGAGACCCAGTACTTC	.	TRBJ2-5	.	TRBV29-1
CASSPDGTRDTQYF	TGTGCCAGCAGCCCAGACGGGACTCGGGATACGCAGTATTTT	.	TRBJ2-3	.	TRBV11-3
CASSLEGGSETQYF	TGTGCCAGCAGCCTCGAAGGGGGGTCGGAGACCCAGTACTTC	.	TRBJ2-5	.	TRBV7-9
CASTDPGGNYEQYF	TGCGCCAGCACCGACCCGGGCGGGAACTACGAGCAGTACTTC	.	TRBJ2-7	.	TRBV5-1
CASSSIAGEATGELFF	TGTGCCAGCAGCTCAATCGCGGGAGAGGCCACCGGGGAGCTGTTTTTT	TRBD2	TRBJ2-2	.	TRBV7-8
CASSSHHEGQGVEKLFF	TGTGCCAGTAGTTCTCACCACGAGGGACAGGGGGTGGAAAAACTGTTTTTT	TRBD1	TRBJ1-4	.	TRBV19
CASSESNQPQHF	TGTGCCAGCAGCGAAAGCAATCAGCCCCAGCATTTT	.	TRBJ1-5	once	TRBV7-9
CASRGGNWQPEAFF	TGTGCCAGCAGAGGGGGGAACTGGCAGCCCGAAGCTTTCTTT	.	TRBJ1-1	.	TRBV28
CASTTTGSNGEAFF	TGTGCCAGCACCACGACAGGGAGTAACGGTGAAGCTTTCTTT	TRBD1	TRBJ1-1	.	TRBV7-9
CASSLFRGKTYEQYF	TGTGCCAGCAGCTTATTTCGTGGGAAAACCTACGAGCAGTACTTC	.	TRBJ2-7	.	TRBV11-2
CASSIGRGSATEAFF	TGTGCCAGTAGTATAGGACGGGGCTCCGCCACTGAAGCTTTCTTT	.	TRBJ1-1	.	TRBV19
CASRIGTPRGAKNIQYF	TGCGCCAGCAGAATAGGGACCCCGAGAGGGGCCAAAAACATTCAGTACTTC	.	TRBJ2-4	once	TRBV10-1
CASSASPGGWANEKLFF	TGCGCCAGCAGCGCCTCGCCCGGGGGTTGGGCTAATGAAAAACTGTTTTTT	.	TRBJ1-4	.	TRBV5-1
CASSRASSGDEQFF	TGTGCCAGCAGCCGCGCGAGTTCAGGGGATGAGCAGTTCTTC	.	TRBJ2-1	.	TRBV5-4
CASSMLRTTPYEQYF	TGTGCCAGTAGTATGCTGCGGACTACACCCTACGAGCAGTACTTC	.	TRBJ2-7	.	TRBV19
CASSRLGGGRFF	TGTGCCAGCAGCCGGCTTGGGGGGGGCCGATTCTTC	.	TRBJ2-1	once	TRBV11-2
CSAGERGEAFF	TGCAGTGCTGGGGAAAGGGGTGAAGCTTTCTTT	.	TRBJ1-1	.	TRBV20-1
CASSLEDLVANQPQHF	TGTGCCAGCTCCCTGGAGGACTTAGTTGCCAATCAGCCCCAGCATTTT	.	TRBJ1-5	.	TRBV2
CASRQEDKGYTF	TGTGCCAGCAGACAGGAGGACAAGGGCTACACCTTC	.	TRBJ1-2	.	TRBV6-1
CASSYSVSRSYEQYF	TGTGCCAGCAGTTACTCAGTATCGAGGTCCTACGAGCAGTACTTC	.	TRBJ2-7	.	TRBV6-5
CASSPGGTGRHYGYTF	TGTGCCAGCAGTCCCGGAGGGACAGGGAGACACTATGGCTACACCTTC	TRBD1	TRBJ1-2	once	TRBV7-2
CASRRHQGASNQPQHF	TGTGCCAGCAGAAGACACCAGGGGGCTAGCAATCAGCCCCAGCATTTT	TRBD1	TRBJ1-5	.	TRBV28
CASSYSRAGGQETQYF	TGTGCCAGCAGTTACTCGAGAGCAGGGGGTCAAGAGACCCAGTACTTC	TRBD1	TRBJ2-5	.	TRBV6-6
CASSPGRRETQYF	TGTGCCAGCAGCCCAGGTCGTCGAGAGACCCAGTACTTC	.	TRBJ2-5	.	TRBV11-2